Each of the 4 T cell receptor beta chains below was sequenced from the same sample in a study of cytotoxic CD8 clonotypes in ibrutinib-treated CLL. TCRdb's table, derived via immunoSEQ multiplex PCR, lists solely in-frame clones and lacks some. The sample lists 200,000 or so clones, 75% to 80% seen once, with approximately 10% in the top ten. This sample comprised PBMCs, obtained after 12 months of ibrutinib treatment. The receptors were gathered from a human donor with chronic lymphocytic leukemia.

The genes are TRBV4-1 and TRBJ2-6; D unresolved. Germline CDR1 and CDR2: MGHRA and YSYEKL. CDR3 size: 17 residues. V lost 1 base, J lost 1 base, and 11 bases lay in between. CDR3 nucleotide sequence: TGCGCCAGCAGCCAAGTTGGGGTACCGTCTGGGGCCAACGTCCTGACTTTC. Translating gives CASSQVGVPSGANVLTF.

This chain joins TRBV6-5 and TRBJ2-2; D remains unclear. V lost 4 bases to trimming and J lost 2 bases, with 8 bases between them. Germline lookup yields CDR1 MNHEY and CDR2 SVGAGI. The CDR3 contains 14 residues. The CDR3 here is CASSSPFNTGELFF. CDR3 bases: TGTGCCAGCAGTTCGCCTTTCAACACCGGGGAGCTGTTTTTT.

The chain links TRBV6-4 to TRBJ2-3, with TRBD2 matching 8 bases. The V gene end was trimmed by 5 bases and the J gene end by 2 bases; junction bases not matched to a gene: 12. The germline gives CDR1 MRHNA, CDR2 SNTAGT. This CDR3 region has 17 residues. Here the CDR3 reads CASSKASGSPPTDTQYF. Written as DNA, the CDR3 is TGTGCCAGCAGTAAGGCTAGCGGGTCCCCTCCCACAGATACGCAGTATTTT.

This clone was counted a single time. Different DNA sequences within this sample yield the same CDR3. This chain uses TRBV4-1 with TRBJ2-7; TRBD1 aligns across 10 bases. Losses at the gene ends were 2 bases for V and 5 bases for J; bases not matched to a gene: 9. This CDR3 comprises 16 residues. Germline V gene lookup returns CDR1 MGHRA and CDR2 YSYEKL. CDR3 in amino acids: CASSQLLGQGWDEQYF. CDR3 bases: TGCGCCAGCAGCCAACTACTGGGACAGGGGTGGGACGAGCAGTACTTC.